The clone carrying this T cell receptor (beta chain) was seen a single time. Its cognate antigen is unknown. The data were produced by immunoSEQ multiplex PCR, yet TCRdb's version contains in-frame clones alone and is incomplete. Found here are roughly 200,000 clones, 85% to 95% of them singletons; the top ten hold 1% to 1.5%. The data were obtained in a study of T cell responses to AZD1222 COVID-19 vaccine. Whole-study findings and limits: Clonal diversity was possibly underestimated, and white British individuals and females predominated among donors. At 160-218 and 743-854, vaccine-associated CD4 TCRs were dominant, and they spanned spike. Two doses of AZD1222 preceded a rise in Spike-specific TCR breadth and depth. Recipients of AZD1222 seropositive at baseline numbered only six or seven.

V shed 3 bases and J 5 bases; nucleotides not matched to a gene: 1. Per germline, CDR1 KGHSH and CDR2 LQKENI. This CDR3 is 14 amino acids long. The V gene is TRBV18, the J gene TRBJ1-1; TRBD1 matches 12 bases. This specimen consisted of peripheral blood, obtained on day 0 of AZD1222 vaccination. This clonotype was obtained from an adult in good health. The CDR3 DNA sequence: TGTGCCAGCTCACCGGGACAGGGGGCGACTGAAGCTTTCTTT. This gives the protein CASSPGQGATEAFF. Based on the CDR3 plus reference TRBV18 and TRBJ1-1, the full variable domain is NAGVMQNPRHLVRRRGQEARLRCSPMKGHSHVYWYRQLPEEGLKFMVYLQKENIIDESGMPKERFSAEFPKEGPSILRIQQVVRGDSAAYFCASSPGQGATEAFFGQGTRLTVV.